This TCR beta chain was obtained from a study of blood T cell repertoires in COVID-19. At the level of the study: Researchers got acute and convalescent COVID-19 samples from the United States, Italy and Spain. PBMCs, B-cell-depleted T cells, or T cells provided the cDNA or gDNA that made up the material.

This CDR3 is built from 13 residues. The germline V and J ends were trimmed by 5 bases and 2 bases, with 10 bases remaining between them. Germline V gives CDR1 MNHEY, CDR2 SMNVEV (reference sequence). The authors' processing: Reference gene primer amplification yielded estimated nucleated cell counts. Clones were read by immunoSEQ multiplex PCR, and TCRdb kept only the in-frame ones, dropping some. D and trimming were read from the DNA, whereas the V and J calls and clone size are those reported in that table. The data show some 110,000 clones, 75% to 85% seen once. The receptor comes from a man between 65 and 79 years old with acute or convalescent COVID-19. Sequenced input: peripheral blood. This chain connects TRBV27 to TRBJ2-7; weak D call: TRBD1 (5 bases). In DNA, the CDR3 is TGTGCCAGCAGTCCAGGGCCCGCCTACGAGCAGTACTTC. This gives the protein CASSPGPAYEQYF.